This TCR beta chain was sequenced in a study of brain T cells in children with intractable seizures. Points from the study as a whole: Patients' HCMV serostatus was unknown; virus specificity rests on CDR3 similarity alone. Absence of clones before surgery may stem from lower sequencing depth.

Time point in this sample: blood from clinic visit 5 months post-surgery; TSC patient then seizure free. Only cases whose brain tissue showed the highest T cell transcript signatures were sequenced. Sequencing was performed with immunoSEQ multiplex PCR; in TCRdb, only in-frame clones are kept and a portion is missing. Here the sample spans about 350,000 clones, nearly 95% being singletons. With respect to this clone: Antigen specificity is unknown.

The CDR3 runs 18 residues. The germline V and J ends were trimmed by 3 bases and 4 bases, with 22 bases remaining between them. Germline-derived CDR1 and CDR2 are SNHLY and FYNNEI. The chain is built from TRBV2 and TRBJ1-5; D is undetermined. This specimen was peripheral blood, taken approximately 5 months after surgery. The origin of this receptor is a boy younger than two with tuberous sclerosis and intractable seizures. CDR3 residues: CASSENDPARAVNQPQHF. CDR3 sequence (DNA): TGTGCCAGCAGTGAGAACGACCCGGCCCGAGCCGTGAATCAGCCCCAGCATTTT. Using reference TRBV2 and TRBJ1-5 for the parts outside the CDR3, the full variable domain is EPEVTQTPSHQVTQMGQEVILRCVPISNHLYFYWYRQILGQKVEFLVSFYNNEISEKSEIFDDQFSVERPDGSNFTLKIRSTKLEDSAMYFCASSENDPARAVNQPQHFGDGTRLSIL.